This T cell receptor (beta chain) was sequenced for a study of T cell responses to AZD1222 COVID-19 vaccine. Second doses at about 4 or about 12 weeks were pooled. The method was immunoSEQ multiplex PCR; TCRdb's version includes in-frame clones alone and lacks a portion of them. The table lists roughly 160,000 clones, about 91% of them singletons. Germline CDR1 is SGHDT and CDR2 is YYEEEE. The CDR3 contains 15 residues. The V gene end was trimmed by 4 bases and the J gene end by 3 bases; junction bases not matched to a gene: 8. The sample here was peripheral blood, taken 28 days after the second AZD1222 dose. The chain is built from TRBV5-6 and TRBJ2-3; 7 nucleotides align to TRBD2. The receptor was isolated from an adult who received the AZD1222 COVID-19 vaccine. The CDR3 loop reads CASSIGLDKTDTQYF. CDR3 DNA: TGTGCCAGCAGCATCGGACTAGATAAGACAGATACGCAGTATTTT.